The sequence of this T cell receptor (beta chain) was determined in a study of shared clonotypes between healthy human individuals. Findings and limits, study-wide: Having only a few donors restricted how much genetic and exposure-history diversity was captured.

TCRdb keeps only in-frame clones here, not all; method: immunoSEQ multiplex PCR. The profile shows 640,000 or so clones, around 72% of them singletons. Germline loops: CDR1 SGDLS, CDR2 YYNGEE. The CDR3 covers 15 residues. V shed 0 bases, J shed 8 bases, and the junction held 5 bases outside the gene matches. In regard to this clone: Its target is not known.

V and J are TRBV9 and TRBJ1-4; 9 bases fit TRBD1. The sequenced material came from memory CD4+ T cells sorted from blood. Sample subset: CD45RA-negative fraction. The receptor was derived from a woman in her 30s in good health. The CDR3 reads CASSVGDRVGEKLFF. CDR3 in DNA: TGTGCCAGCAGCGTAGGGGACAGGGTCGGGGAAAAACTGTTTTTT.